This T cell receptor beta chain stems from a study of blood T cell repertoires in COVID-19. The V and J ends lost 3 bases and 2 bases, in that order; junction bases with no gene match: 2. This CDR3 has 14 residues. CDR1 is MNHNS, CDR2 SASEGT, per germline. This clone was counted a few times. Here immunoSEQ multiplex PCR was the method, and the copy in TCRdb shows in-frame clones only, minus some. The repertoire has 70,000 to 85,000 clones, 80% to 90% of them found once; the top ten carry about a sixth. The rearrangement joins TRBV6-1 to TRBJ1-2, with 8 bases fitting TRBD1. This clonotype originated in a woman of 80 years or more with acute or convalescent COVID-19. The sequencing sample was made of peripheral blood. The CDR3 sequence: CASSDRGPNYGYTF. CDR3 in DNA: TGTGCCAGCAGTGACAGGGGGCCCAACTATGGCTACACCTTC.